Sequencing of this T cell receptor beta chain was carried out in a study of graft-versus-host responses after intestinal transplantation. Across the whole study: Anti-thymocyte globulin induction, then tacrolimus and steroids for roughly 3 years, went to all recipients.

The data were produced by immunoSEQ multiplex PCR, yet TCRdb's version contains in-frame clones alone and is incomplete. The data hold over 90,000 clones, with approximately 93% observed a single time. V lost 5 bases, J lost 2 bases, and 13 bases lay in between. Germline V gives CDR1 LNHDA, CDR2 SQIVND (reference sequence). The CDR3 is made up of 14 amino acids. This clone was detected only once. The antigen is not known. Material: unstimulated CD8+ T cells sorted from spleen or lymph node cells, obtained before intestinal transplant. This receptor was taken from a human donor who received an intestinal transplant. The V gene is TRBV19, the J gene TRBJ2-7; possible D gene TRBD2, 7 bases. CDR3 region: CASSGGDMAYEQYF. The CDR3 DNA reads TGTGCCAGTAGTGGGGGGGACATGGCCTACGAGCAGTACTTC.